The present entry profiles one TCR beta chain with its context. Its matching antigen is unknown. Here immunoSEQ multiplex PCR was the method, and the copy in TCRdb shows in-frame clones only, minus some. The profile shows tens of thousands of clones, around 90% of them singletons. The entry originates in a study of OX40 agonist ivuxolimab in advanced cancers. Study outcomes and limitations: Clonal expansion among partial responders at 0.1-3.0 mg/kg ranked near the lowest. Low levels of normalized T-cell clonal expansion also appeared in some nonresponders.

CDR3 length equals 15 residues. The V gene end was trimmed by 4 bases and the J gene end by 3 bases; junction bases not matched to a gene: 8. The V gene's germline CDR1 is SNHLY and CDR2 FYNNEI. The chain joins TRBV2 to TRBJ1-2; 7 bases are shared with TRBD1. The source of this sequence is an adult with an advanced solid tumor such as melanoma, head and neck, liver or kidney cancer. The source was CD4+ or CD8+ T cells sorted from blood, collected in a trial of the OX40 agonist ivuxolimab. CDR3 coding DNA: TGTGCCAGCAGTGTTGTGGGACAGATATACTATGGCTACACCTTC. Translated, it gives CASSVVGQIYYGYTF.